These 19 T cell receptor beta chains were sequenced from one sample in a study of CD8 T cells in ankylosing spondylitis. Each CDR3 protein gets one entry after TCRdb re-called the 5' RACE reads with MiXCR. Of a few hundred thousand distinct CDR3 sequences in the sample, around 20% were seen once. Sequencing was performed on blood, either unsorted or a sorted T cell fraction (not recorded which). All receptors come from a male donor with ankylosing spondylitis or in good health (not recorded which).

The rearrangement links TRBV4-1 to TRBJ2-7, with 10 bases matching TRBD1. CDR3 length: 15 residues. V dropped 3 bases and J dropped 4; count of bases not matched to a gene: 6. Germline V gene sequence: CDR1 MGHRA, CDR2 YSYEKL. CDR3 in amino acids: CASSHQTGGNYEQYF. The CDR3 nucleotides read TGCGCCAGCAGCCACCAGACAGGGGGCAATTACGAGCAGTACTTC.

This chain links TRBV28 with TRBJ2-1, with 8 bases fitting TRBD1. V lost 6 bases and J lost 3; bases outside the gene matches: 7. Germline CDR1 is MDHEN and CDR2 is SYDVKM. The CDR3 is 15 residues long. This CDR3 reads CASSQDRAYYNEQFF. The CDR3 coding sequence is TGTGCCAGCAGCCAGGACAGGGCCTACTACAATGAGCAGTTCTTC.

This clonotype was picked up a small number of times. V and J are TRBV3-1 and TRBJ2-3; the D is unclear. This CDR3 contains 16 residues. V lost 0 bases, J lost 4 bases, and 14 bases lay in between. Germline V CDR1 and CDR2: LGHDT, YNNKEL (reference sequence). CDR3 amino acids: CASSQDFRGGADTQYF. Here the CDR3 DNA reads TGTGCCAGCAGCCAAGATTTTAGAGGTGGAGCAGATACGCAGTATTTT.

The V call is TRBV13, the J call TRBJ2-5; a possible D gene is TRBD2 (6 bases). The CDR3 length is 14 residues. Germline lookup yields CDR1 PRHDT and CDR2 FYEKMQ (reference sequence). Trimming pared 5 bases from V and 4 bases from J, leaving 14 bases between. Here the CDR3 reads CASSPPSGPETQYF. Written as DNA, the CDR3 is TGTGCCAGCAGCCCACCAAGCGGGCCAGAGACCCAGTACTTC. The full variable domain, in which reference TRBV13 and TRBJ2-5 provide the parts outside the CDR3, is AAGVIQSPRHLIKEKRETATLKCYPIPRHDTVYWYQQGPGQDPQFLISFYEKMQSDKGSIPDRFSAQQFSDYHSELNMSSLELGDSALYFCASSPPSGPETQYFGPGTRLLVL.

The chain couples TRBV6-1 to TRBJ2-3, with TRBD1 identical over 7 bases. Germline V CDR1 and CDR2: MNHNS, SASEGT. The CDR3 runs to 16 residues. Trimming at V came to 7 bases and at J to 2 bases, leaving 12 bases not matched to a gene. CDR3 nucleotide sequence: TGTGCCAGCAACGAACCCTACAGGGGATTCACAGATACGCAGTATTTT. It is translated as CASNEPYRGFTDTQYF.

Ten or more counts support this clonotype. The rearrangement uses TRBV9 and TRBJ2-3, with D possibly being TRBD1 (5 bases). Trimming cost V 7 bases and J 0 bases, with 15 bases left between them. This CDR3 is 15 amino acids long. The germline CDR1 and CDR2 sequences are SGDLS and YYNGEE. CDR3 bases: TGTGCCAGCTCCCTGGGGCTTTTTAGCACAGATACGCAGTATTTT. Its protein is CASSLGLFSTDTQYF.

This clonotype was counted between two and nine times. The V and J genes are TRBV12-3 or TRBV12-4 and TRBJ2-1, with 9 bases fitting TRBD1. After removal of 6 bases from V and 4 bases from J, the junction contained 7 bases not matched to a gene. CDR3 length equals 15 residues. The CDR3 DNA is TGTGCCAGCAGCTCGGGACAGGGCGATTACAATGAGCAGTTCTTC. Translated: CASSSGQGDYNEQFF.

The chain carries TRBV4-1 and TRBJ2-7, with 9 bases identical to TRBD1. The CDR3 length is 14 residues. Trimming removed 6 bases from V and 2 bases from J; junction bases left unmatched: 5. CDR1 is MGHRA, CDR2 YSYEKL, per germline. The CDR3 loop is CASRLNRGPYEQYF. CDR3 DNA: TGCGCCAGCAGGCTAAACAGGGGGCCCTACGAGCAGTACTTC.

The sample holds a few counts of this clonotype. The chain employs TRBV12-3 or TRBV12-4 and TRBJ2-7; the D gene is possibly TRBD1 (5 bases). The length of the CDR3 is 15 residues. The V end lost 7 bases, the J end lost 5 bases, and 21 bases lay between the germline ends. The CDR3 sequence: CASTLGLGALDEQYF. For the CDR3, the DNA is TGTGCCAGCACCCTAGGGCTAGGGGCGTTGGACGAGCAGTACTTC.

V is TRBV20-1 and J is TRBJ2-1; D perhaps matches TRBD2 (5 bases). CDR1 DFQATT and CDR2 SNEGSKA come from the germline V gene (reference sequence). V was cut by 3 bases and J by 0 bases, with 12 bases left in between. This CDR3 is built from 15 residues. For the CDR3, the DNA is TGCAGTGCTAGGATGAGGGCCAGCTCCTACAATGAGCAGTTCTTC. Amino acid sequence: CSARMRASSYNEQFF.

This clonotype was detected many times. The chain employs TRBV5-1 and TRBJ2-1; D is perhaps TRBD1 (6 bases). CDR3 size: 16 residues. Germline CDR1 is SGHRS and CDR2 is YFSETQ. Trimming took off 0 bases at V and 8 bases at J, with 18 bases between the two ends. The CDR3 loop is CASSLAVGGPLDEQFF. The CDR3 nucleotides read TGCGCCAGCAGCTTGGCCGTTGGGGGCCCTTTGGATGAGCAGTTCTTC.

This clonotype showed up just a few times. V is TRBV5-1 and J is TRBJ1-1; D not certain. V lost 0 bases and J 4 bases, leaving 13 bases between the germline ends. Germline V gene lookup returns CDR1 SGHRS and CDR2 YFSETQ. The CDR3 has 15 amino acids. CDR3 in DNA: TGCGCCAGCAGCTTGGCGCAGACTCGAAGCACTGAAGCTTTCTTT. Translating it yields CASSLAQTRSTEAFF. Filled out from reference TRBV5-1 and TRBJ1-1, the complete variable domain reads KAGVTQTPRYLIKTRGQQVTLSCSPISGHRSVSWYQQTPGQGLQFLFEYFSETQRNKGNFPGRFSGRQFSNSRSEMNVSTLELGDSALYLCASSLAQTRSTEAFFGQGTRLTVV.

As DNA, the CDR3 is TGTGCCAGCAGTTTAGTGGGGGGGGAAACCTACGAGCAGTACTTC. Translation: CASSLVGGETYEQYF. V usage is TRBV12-3 or TRBV12-4 and J usage is TRBJ2-7; TRBD2 matches at 7 bases. The CDR3 length is 15 residues. V shed 1 base and J 2 bases; nucleotides not matched to a gene: 5.

This clonotype occurred a few times. The rearrangement links TRBV29-1 to TRBJ2-1; D is perhaps TRBD2 (5 bases). The CDR3 contains 13 residues. The V and J ends lost 3 bases and 2 bases respectively, with 8 bases between them. CDR1 and CDR2 from the germline V gene are SQVTM and ANQGSEA. CDR3 loop: CSVEALAYNEQFF. Here the CDR3 DNA reads TGCAGCGTTGAGGCACTAGCCTACAATGAGCAGTTCTTC.

V usage is TRBV5-1 and J usage is TRBJ2-7; TRBD1 agrees at 9 bases. Looked up from germline, CDR1 is SGHRS and CDR2 is YFSETQ. J gave up 0 bases and V 0 bases, and 4 bases lay outside the gene matches. The CDR3 consists of 16 residues. CDR3 loop: CASSLGTGAPSYEQYF. CDR3 coding DNA: TGCGCCAGCAGCTTGGGGACAGGGGCCCCCTCCTACGAGCAGTACTTC.

This chain uses TRBV29-1 with TRBJ2-5, with D perhaps TRBD2 (7 bases). The CDR3 length is 13 residues. V lost 4 bases and J 5 bases, leaving 14 bases between the germline ends. Germline V gene data show CDR1 as SQVTM and CDR2 as ANQGSEA. Here the CDR3 reads CSVVLGGPETQYF. The CDR3 DNA reads as TGCAGCGTTGTCCTCGGGGGGCCGGAGACCCAGTACTTC.

This clonotype was counted between two and nine times. The chain has TRBV27 and TRBJ2-7; D is perhaps TRBD1 (6 bases). Deletions cut 6 bases from V and 3 bases from J, with 12 bases between. The CDR3 loop spans 13 amino acids. Germline V lookup: CDR1 MNHEY, CDR2 SMNVEV (reference sequence). CDR3 amino acids: CASRGQGHYEQYF. The CDR3 bases are TGTGCCAGCAGGGGTCAGGGGCACTACGAGCAGTACTTC.

The J gene is TRBJ1-5, the V gene TRBV12-3 or TRBV12-4; weak D call: TRBD1 (5 bases). Trimming removed 6 bases at V and 8 bases at J, with 11 bases between. The CDR3 length is 12 residues. The CDR3 protein is CASRTAGEPQHF. The DNA for the CDR3 is TGTGCCAGCAGAACCGCGGGGGAGCCCCAGCATTTT.

By share, this clonotype counts as medium-sized. This chain uses TRBV6-5 with TRBJ2-6; D ambiguous. This CDR3 region has 15 residues. The germline V gene has CDR1 MNHEY and CDR2 SVGAGI. Trimming left V 4 bases short and J 2 bases short, with 9 bases between. The CDR3: CASSSSLTGANVLTF. In nucleotides, the CDR3 is TGTGCCAGCAGTTCCTCCTTAACTGGGGCCAACGTCCTGACTTTC.